The 10 T cell receptor beta chains in this list originate from one sample, sequenced in a study of post-analysis software for immune sequencing data. Study-wide results and limits: TRBV5-6, TRBV5-1 and TRBV20-1 belonged to a set of roughly 5 TRBV segments that were more frequent in patients than controls.

TCR beta libraries were prepared from cDNA with unique molecular identifiers. TCRdb used MiXCR to reprocess the PCR reads, holding one entry per CDR3 protein. Among 820,000 or so distinct CDR3 sequences, roughly 58% were seen once, and the ten largest hold over 4%. For these TCRs, the target antigens are not known. Sequenced sample: blood. Every receptor here comes from a girl aged 10-17 years with multiple sclerosis.

This chain uses TRBV15 with TRBJ2-3; D is uncertain. The V gene lost 5 bases and the J gene lost 5 bases, with 11 bases spanning the gap. The CDR3 contains 13 residues. CDR1 and CDR2 from the germline V gene are LNHNV and YYDKDF (reference sequence). The CDR3 protein is CATSPVGLDTQYF. CDR3 DNA: TGTGCCACCAGCCCCGTCGGCTTAGATACGCAGTATTTT.

The V gene is TRBV29-1, the J gene TRBJ2-3, with a tentative D call TRBD1 (5 bases). The CDR3 extends over 12 amino acids. The germline CDR1 and CDR2 sequences are SQVTM and ANQGSEA. V was clipped by 7 bases and J by 6 bases, with 14 bases between them. Written as DNA, the CDR3 is TGCAGCGCGACTGGGGCCCGCGATACGCAGTATTTT. Its translation: CSATGARDTQYF.

A few counts support this clonotype. The gene calls are TRBV7-2 and TRBJ2-3; 14 nucleotides agree with TRBD2. In germline, CDR1 is SGHTA, CDR2 FQGNSA. There are 16 residues in the CDR3. With 7 bases clipped from V and 7 bases from J, the junction kept 10 bases outside the gene matches. CDR3 loop: CASTPGLAGVVNTQYF. The CDR3 nucleotides are TGTGCCAGCACCCCGGGACTAGCGGGGGTTGTGAATACGCAGTATTTT. Full variable domain (remainder filled in from reference TRBV7-2 and TRBJ2-3): GAGVSQSPSNKVTEKGKDVELRCDPISGHTALYWYRQSLGQGLEFLIYFQGNSAPDKSGLPSDRFSAERTGGSVSTLTIQRTQQEDSAVYLCASTPGLAGVVNTQYFGPGTRLTVL.

This chain joins TRBV5-1 and TRBJ2-7; D possibly matches TRBD1 or TRBD2 (5 bases each). Trimming left V 5 bases short and J 3 bases short, with 18 bases between. CDR3 length equals 15 residues. Germline CDR1 reads SGHRS; CDR2 reads YFSETQ. For the CDR3, the DNA is TGCGCCAGCAGGAGAGGGGCGACGGAGCTCTACGAGCAGTACTTC. It yields the protein CASRRGATELYEQYF.

This clonotype appeared a single time. CDR3 in amino acids: CASSLRDSNTDTQYF. The CDR3 bases are TGTGCCAGCAGCTTACGGGACAGTAACACAGATACGCAGTATTTT. This chain links TRBV7-8 with TRBJ2-3, with 7 nucleotides matching TRBD1. Germline V CDR1 and CDR2: SGHVS, FQNEAQ. V dropped 2 bases and J dropped 2; count of bases not matched to a gene: 4. This CDR3 has 15 residues.

A few counts support this clonotype. The CDR3 bases are TGTGCCAGCAGCACCCTCGGGGGAGGTGGGGCCAACGTCCTGACTTTC. Protein sequence: CASSTLGGGGANVLTF. V gene TRBV7-9 combines with J gene TRBJ2-6; weak D call: TRBD2 (6 bases). CDR3 length: 16 amino acids. Germline V gene data show CDR1 as SEHNR and CDR2 as FQNEAQ (reference sequence). V dropped 5 bases and J dropped 3 bases, with 14 bases sitting between them.

The rearrangement uses TRBV7-9 and TRBJ2-7; 7 bases are shared with TRBD2. V was clipped by 7 bases and J by 2 bases; unmatched bases: 11. Germline V lookup: CDR1 SEHNR, CDR2 FQNEAQ (reference sequence). This CDR3 region has 15 residues. CDR3 bases: TGTGCCAGCAACCAACCGGGACTACCTCCCTACGAGCAGTACTTC. Amino acid sequence: CASNQPGLPPYEQYF.

This clonotype was recorded a few times. The V call is TRBV29-1, the J call TRBJ2-6; TRBD1 aligns across 7 bases. The CDR3 runs to 16 residues. V gave up 2 bases and J gave up 1 base; unmatched junction bases: 5. Per germline, CDR1 SQVTM and CDR2 ANQGSEA. CDR3 region: CSVERTGLSGANVLTF. The CDR3 bases are TGCAGCGTTGAACGGACAGGTCTTTCTGGGGCCAACGTCCTGACTTTC.

The rearrangement joins TRBV5-1 to TRBJ2-7; tentative D call: TRBD1 (5 bases). Germline assignment: CDR1 SGHRS and CDR2 YFSETQ. Trimming removed 0 bases from V and 5 bases from J, with 12 bases in between. The CDR3 has 14 amino acids. The DNA of the CDR3 is TGCGCCAGCAGCTTGGTGGCAGGGCTGAACGAGCAGTACTTC. Its protein product is CASSLVAGLNEQYF.

This clonotype was observed a few times. The chain combines TRBV7-2 with TRBJ2-3, with D unresolved. Trimming left V 1 base short and J 0 bases short, with 8 bases between. The CDR3 has 15 residues. The V gene's germline CDR1 is SGHTA and CDR2 FQGNSA. The CDR3 region is CASSLGFGSTDTQYF. DNA for the CDR3: TGTGCCAGCAGCTTAGGGTTCGGAAGCACAGATACGCAGTATTTT.